This T cell receptor (beta chain) stems from a study of blood T cell repertoires in COVID-19. Across the whole study: The United States, Italy and Spain supplied acute and convalescent COVID-19 samples. T cells, B-cell-depleted T cells, or PBMCs provided the cDNA or gDNA that served as material.

In the source study's methods: It was from reference gene primer amplification that nucleated cell counts were estimated. Clones were read by immunoSEQ multiplex PCR, and TCRdb kept only the in-frame ones, dropping some. The DNA was the basis for D and trimming; V, J and clone size are from that table. The sample shows about 100,000 clones, almost 95% of them seen only once. This sequence originates from a man in his fifties or sixties with active COVID-19. Sequencing was performed on peripheral blood.

CDR3 sequence: CASSQTGRGVLATEAFF. CDR3 nucleotide sequence: TGTGCCAGCAGCCAAACAGGGCGTGGGGTTTTAGCCACTGAAGCTTTCTTT. This rearrangement joins TRBV4-2 to TRBJ1-1; the D gene is possibly TRBD1 (6 bases). Trimming cost V 2 bases and J 4 bases, with 20 bases left between them. Germline assignment: CDR1 LGHNA and CDR2 YNFKEQ. CDR3 length: 17 residues.